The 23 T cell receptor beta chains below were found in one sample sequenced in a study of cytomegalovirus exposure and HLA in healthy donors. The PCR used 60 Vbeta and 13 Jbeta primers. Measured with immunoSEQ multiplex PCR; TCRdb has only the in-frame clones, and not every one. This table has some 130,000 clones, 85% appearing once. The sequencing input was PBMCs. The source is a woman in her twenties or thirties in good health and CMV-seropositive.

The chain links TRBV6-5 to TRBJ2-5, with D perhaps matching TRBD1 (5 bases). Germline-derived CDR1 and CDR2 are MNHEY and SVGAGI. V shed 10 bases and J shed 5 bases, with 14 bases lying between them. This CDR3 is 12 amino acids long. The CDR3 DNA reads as TGTGCCATCGGAGTAGGGGTCGAGACCCAGTACTTC. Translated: CAIGVGVETQYF.

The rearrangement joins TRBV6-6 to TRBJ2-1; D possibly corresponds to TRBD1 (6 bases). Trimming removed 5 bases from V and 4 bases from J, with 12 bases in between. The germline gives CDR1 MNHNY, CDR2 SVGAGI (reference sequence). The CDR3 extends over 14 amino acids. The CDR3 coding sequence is TGTGCCAGCAGTAGGAGGACAGAATACAATGAGCAGTTCTTC. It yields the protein CASSRRTEYNEQFF.

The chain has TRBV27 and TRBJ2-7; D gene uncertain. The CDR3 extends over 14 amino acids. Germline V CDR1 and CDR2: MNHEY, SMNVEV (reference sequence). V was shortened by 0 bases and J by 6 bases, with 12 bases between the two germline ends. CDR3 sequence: CASSLSPALSEQYF. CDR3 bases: TGTGCCAGCAGTTTATCCCCCGCCTTGAGCGAGCAGTACTTC.

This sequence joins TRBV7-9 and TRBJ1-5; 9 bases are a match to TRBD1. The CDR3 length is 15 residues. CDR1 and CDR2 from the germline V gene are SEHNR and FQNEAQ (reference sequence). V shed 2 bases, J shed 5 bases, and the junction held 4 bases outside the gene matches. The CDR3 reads CASSLTTGGDQPQHF. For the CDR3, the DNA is TGTGCCAGCAGCTTAACGACAGGGGGGGATCAGCCCCAGCATTTT.

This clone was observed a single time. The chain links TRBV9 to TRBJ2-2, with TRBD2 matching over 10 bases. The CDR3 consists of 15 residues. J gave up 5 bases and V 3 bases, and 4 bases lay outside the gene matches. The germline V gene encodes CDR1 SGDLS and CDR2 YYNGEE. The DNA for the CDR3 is TGTGCCAGCAGCGGGACTAGCGGTCTGACCGGGGAGCTGTTTTTT. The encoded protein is CASSGTSGLTGELFF.

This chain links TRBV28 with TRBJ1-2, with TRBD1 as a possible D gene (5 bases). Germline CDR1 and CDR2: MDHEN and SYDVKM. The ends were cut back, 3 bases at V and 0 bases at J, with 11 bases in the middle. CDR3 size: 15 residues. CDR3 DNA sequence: TGTGCCAGCAGTTTTGGCGGGGCTACTAACTATGGCTACACCTTC. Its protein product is CASSFGGATNYGYTF.

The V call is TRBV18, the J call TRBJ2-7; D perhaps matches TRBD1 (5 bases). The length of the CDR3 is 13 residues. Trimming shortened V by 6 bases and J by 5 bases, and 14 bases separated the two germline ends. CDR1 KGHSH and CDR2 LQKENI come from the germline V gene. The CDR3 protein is CASSPTALNEQYF. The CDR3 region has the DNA TGTGCCAGCTCGCCGACAGCCCTGAACGAGCAGTACTTC.

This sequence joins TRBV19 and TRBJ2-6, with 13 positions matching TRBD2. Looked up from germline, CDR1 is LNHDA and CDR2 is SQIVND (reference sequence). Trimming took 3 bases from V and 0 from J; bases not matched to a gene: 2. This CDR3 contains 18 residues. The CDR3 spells CASSMGLAGSSGANVLTF. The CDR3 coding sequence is TGTGCCAGTAGTATGGGACTAGCGGGGAGCTCTGGGGCCAACGTCCTGACTTTC.

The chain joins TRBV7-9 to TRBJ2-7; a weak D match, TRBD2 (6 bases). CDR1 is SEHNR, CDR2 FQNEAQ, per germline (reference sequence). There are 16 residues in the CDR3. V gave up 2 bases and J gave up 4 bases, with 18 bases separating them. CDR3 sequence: CASSLWVEGLGYEQYF. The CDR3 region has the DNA TGTGCCAGCAGCTTATGGGTGGAGGGATTAGGGTACGAGCAGTACTTC. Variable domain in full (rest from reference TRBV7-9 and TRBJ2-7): DTGVSQNPRHKITKRGQNVTFRCDPISEHNRLYWYRQTLGQGPEFLTYFQNEAQLEKSRLLSDRFSAERPKGSFSTLEIQRTEQGDSAMYLCASSLWVEGLGYEQYFGPGTRLTVT.

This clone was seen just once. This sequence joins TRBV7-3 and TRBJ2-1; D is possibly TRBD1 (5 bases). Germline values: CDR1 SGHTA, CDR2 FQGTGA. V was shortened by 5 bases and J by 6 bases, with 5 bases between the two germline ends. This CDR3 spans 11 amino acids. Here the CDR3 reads CASSQGNEQFF. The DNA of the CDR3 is TGTGCCAGCAGCCAGGGCAATGAGCAGTTCTTC.

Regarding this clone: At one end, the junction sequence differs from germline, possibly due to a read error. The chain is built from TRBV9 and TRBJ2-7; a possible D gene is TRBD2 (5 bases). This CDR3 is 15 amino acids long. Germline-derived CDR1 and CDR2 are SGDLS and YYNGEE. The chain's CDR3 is CASSPPLALSDEQYF. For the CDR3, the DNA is TGTGCCAGCAGCCCTCCCCTAGCACTCTCCGACGAGCAGTACTTC.

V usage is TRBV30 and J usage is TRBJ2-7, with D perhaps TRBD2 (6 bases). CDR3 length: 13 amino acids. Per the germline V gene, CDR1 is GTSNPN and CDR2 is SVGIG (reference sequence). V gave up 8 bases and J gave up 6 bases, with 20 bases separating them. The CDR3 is CAQGLSTGGEQYF. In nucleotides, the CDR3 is TGTGCCCAAGGACTATCCACAGGCGGCGAGCAGTACTTC.

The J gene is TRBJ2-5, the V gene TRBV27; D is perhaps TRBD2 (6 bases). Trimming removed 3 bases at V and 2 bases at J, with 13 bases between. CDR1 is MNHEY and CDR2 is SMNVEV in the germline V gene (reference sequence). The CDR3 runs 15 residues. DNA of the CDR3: TGTGCCAGCAGTTTGGGCGGCGGGGAGCAAGAGACCCAGTACTTC. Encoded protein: CASSLGGGEQETQYF.

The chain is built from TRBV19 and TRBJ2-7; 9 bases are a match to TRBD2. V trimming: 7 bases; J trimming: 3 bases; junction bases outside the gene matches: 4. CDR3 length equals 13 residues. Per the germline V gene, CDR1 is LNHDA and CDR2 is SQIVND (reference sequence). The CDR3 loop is CASNAGGLYEQYF. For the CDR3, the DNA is TGTGCCAGTAATGCGGGGGGGCTCTACGAGCAGTACTTC. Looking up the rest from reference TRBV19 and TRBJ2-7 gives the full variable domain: DGGITQSPKYLFRKEGQNVTLSCEQNLNHDAMYWYRQDPGQGLRLIYYSQIVNDFQKGDIAEGYSVSREKKESFPLTVTSAQKNPTAFYLCASNAGGLYEQYFGPGTRLTVT.

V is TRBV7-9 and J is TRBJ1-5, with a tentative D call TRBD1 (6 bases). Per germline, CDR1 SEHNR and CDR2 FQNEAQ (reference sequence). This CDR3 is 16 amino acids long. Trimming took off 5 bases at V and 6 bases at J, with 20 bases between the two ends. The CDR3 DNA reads TGTGCCAGCAGCCCCGCGGGAGGGGGTGCGAGTCAGCCCCAGCATTTT. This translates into CASSPAGGGASQPQHF.

The CDR3 loop reads CASSRGTALTEAFF. In nucleotides, the CDR3 is TGTGCCAGCAGCCGGGGGACAGCCCTAACTGAAGCTTTCTTT. The rearrangement uses TRBV14 and TRBJ1-1; the match to TRBD1 covers 7 bases. CDR1 is SGHDN and CDR2 is FVKESK in the germline V gene. There are 14 residues in the CDR3. The junction had 7 bases not matched to a gene; V was cut back by 4 bases and J by 5 bases.

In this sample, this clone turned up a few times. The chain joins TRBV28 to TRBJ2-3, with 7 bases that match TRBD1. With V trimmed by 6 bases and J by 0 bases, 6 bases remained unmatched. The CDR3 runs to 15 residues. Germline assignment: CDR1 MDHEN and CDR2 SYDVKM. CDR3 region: CASRPRDSSTDTQYF. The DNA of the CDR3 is TGTGCCAGCAGACCCCGGGACAGCAGCACAGATACGCAGTATTTT.

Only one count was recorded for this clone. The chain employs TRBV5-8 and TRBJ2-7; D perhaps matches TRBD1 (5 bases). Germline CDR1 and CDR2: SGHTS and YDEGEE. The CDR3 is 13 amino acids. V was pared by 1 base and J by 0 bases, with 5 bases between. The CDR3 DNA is TGTGCCAGCAGCTTGACAGGCTCCTACGAGCAGTACTTC. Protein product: CASSLTGSYEQYF. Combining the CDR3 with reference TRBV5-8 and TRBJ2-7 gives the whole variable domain EAGVTQSPTHLIKTRGQQATLRCSPISGHTSVYWYQQALGLGLQFLLWYDEGEERNRGNFPPRFSGRQFPNYSSELNVNALELEDSALYLCASSLTGSYEQYFGPGTRLTVT.

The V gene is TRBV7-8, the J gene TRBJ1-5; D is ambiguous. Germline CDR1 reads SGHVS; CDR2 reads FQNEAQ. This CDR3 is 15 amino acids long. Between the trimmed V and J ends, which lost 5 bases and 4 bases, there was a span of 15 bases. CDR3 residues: CASSPKAPGNQPQHF. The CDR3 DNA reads TGTGCCAGCAGCCCCAAGGCTCCAGGAAATCAGCCCCAGCATTTT.

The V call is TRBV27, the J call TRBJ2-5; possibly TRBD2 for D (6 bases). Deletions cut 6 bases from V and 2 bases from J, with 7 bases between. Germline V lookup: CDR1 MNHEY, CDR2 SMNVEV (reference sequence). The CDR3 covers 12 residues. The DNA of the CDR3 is TGTGCCAGCAGGGACTATCAAGAGACCCAGTACTTC. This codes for CASRDYQETQYF.

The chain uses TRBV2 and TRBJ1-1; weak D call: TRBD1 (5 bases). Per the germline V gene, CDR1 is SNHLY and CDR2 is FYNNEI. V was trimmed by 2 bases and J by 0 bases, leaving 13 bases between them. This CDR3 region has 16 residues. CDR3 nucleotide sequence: TGTGCCAGCAGTGAACAGGGCCCACTTTTGAACACTGAAGCTTTCTTT. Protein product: CASSEQGPLLNTEAFF.

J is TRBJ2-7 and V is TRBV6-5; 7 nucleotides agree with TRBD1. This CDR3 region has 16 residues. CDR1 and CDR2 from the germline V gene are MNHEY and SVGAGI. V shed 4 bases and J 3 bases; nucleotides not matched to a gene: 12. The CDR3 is CASSSTGAAPIYEQYF. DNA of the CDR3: TGTGCCAGCAGTTCCACAGGGGCCGCCCCTATCTACGAGCAGTACTTC.

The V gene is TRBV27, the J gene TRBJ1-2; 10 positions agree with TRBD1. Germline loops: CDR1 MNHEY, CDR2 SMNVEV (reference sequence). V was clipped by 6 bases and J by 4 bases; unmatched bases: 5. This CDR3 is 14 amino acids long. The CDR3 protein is CASSPGTGVYGYTF. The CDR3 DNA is TGTGCCAGCAGCCCCGGGACAGGGGTCTATGGCTACACCTTC.